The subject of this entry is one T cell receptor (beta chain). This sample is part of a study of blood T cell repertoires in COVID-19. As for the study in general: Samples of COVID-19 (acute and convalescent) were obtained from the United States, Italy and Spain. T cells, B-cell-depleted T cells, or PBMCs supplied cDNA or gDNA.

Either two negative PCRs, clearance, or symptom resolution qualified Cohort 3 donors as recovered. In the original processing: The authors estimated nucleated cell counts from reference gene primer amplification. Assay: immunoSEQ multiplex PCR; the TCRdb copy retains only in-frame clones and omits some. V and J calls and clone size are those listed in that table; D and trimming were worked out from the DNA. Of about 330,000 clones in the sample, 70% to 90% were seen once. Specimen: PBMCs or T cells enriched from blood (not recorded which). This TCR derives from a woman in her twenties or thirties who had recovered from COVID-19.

The CDR3 nucleotides read TGTGCCAGCAGTGCGGACAGGTTAGTTGAAGCTTTCTTT. Translated, it gives CASSADRLVEAFF. The J gene is TRBJ1-1, the V gene TRBV27; 7 nucleotides match TRBD1. Germline loops: CDR1 MNHEY, CDR2 SMNVEV (reference sequence). CDR3 length equals 13 residues. Unmatched junction bases numbered 7, after V lost 5 bases and J lost 7 bases.